A single sample is the source of the 26 T cell receptor beta chains below, sequenced in a study of cytomegalovirus exposure and HLA in healthy donors. PCR involved 60 Vbeta and 13 Jbeta primers. TCRdb's copy holds only in-frame clones and misses some; the assay was immunoSEQ multiplex PCR. Of 95,000 to 150,000 clones listed, roughly 63% are singletons. The sequenced material came from PBMCs. Source of these receptors: a man aged 40-49 years in good health and CMV-seropositive.

This clone was seen once. This chain links TRBV25-1 with TRBJ1-5; D possibly corresponds to TRBD1 (5 bases). CDR1 is MGHDK and CDR2 is SYGVNS in the germline V gene. This CDR3 region has 13 residues. Deletions cut 4 bases from V and 7 bases from J, with 11 bases between. The chain's CDR3 is CASSAPEGQPQHF. In DNA, the CDR3 is TGTGCCAGCAGTGCCCCGGAGGGGCAGCCCCAGCATTTT.

The rearrangement uses TRBV6-5 and TRBJ2-7; 8 bases match TRBD2. Trimming took 0 bases from V and 0 from J; bases not matched to a gene: 4. Per the germline V gene, CDR1 is MNHEY and CDR2 is SVGAGI. This CDR3 region has 16 residues. CDR3 sequence: CASSYSGGGSSYEQYF. The CDR3, as DNA: TGTGCCAGCAGTTACTCTGGCGGGGGGAGCTCCTACGAGCAGTACTTC.

The chain employs TRBV5-1 and TRBJ1-2; D is unresolved. The CDR3 is 14 residues long. Per the germline V gene, CDR1 is SGHRS and CDR2 is YFSETQ. V lost 0 bases, J lost 2 bases, and 8 bases lay in between. The CDR3 sequence is CASSLVGGNYGYTF. In nucleotides, the CDR3 is TGCGCCAGCAGCTTGGTTGGAGGGAACTATGGCTACACCTTC.

The chain recombines TRBV2 with TRBJ1-2, with D unresolved. Trimming cost V 4 bases and J 4 bases, with 13 bases left between them. This CDR3 has 14 amino acids. Germline CDR1 reads SNHLY; CDR2 reads FYNNEI. The CDR3 reads CASSGDGGRYGYTF. In DNA, the CDR3 is TGTGCCAGCAGTGGTGATGGAGGCCGCTATGGCTACACCTTC.

A note on this clone: Additional DNA sequences in this sample encode the identical CDR3. The V gene is TRBV27, the J gene TRBJ2-7, with 11 bases aligning to TRBD2. The junction had 6 bases not matched to a gene; V was cut back by 4 bases and J by 4 bases. The CDR3 consists of 15 residues. Germline CDR1 and CDR2: MNHEY and SMNVEV (reference sequence). CDR3 sequence: CASSSLAGGPYEQYF. CDR3 sequence (DNA): TGTGCCAGCAGTTCCCTAGCGGGAGGACCTTACGAGCAGTACTTC.

The sample holds a few counts of this clone. The V and J genes are TRBV4-2 and TRBJ1-4, with 9 bases aligning to TRBD1. CDR3 length equals 17 residues. Losses at the gene ends were 4 bases for V and 5 bases for J; bases not matched to a gene: 11. Germline V gives CDR1 LGHNA, CDR2 YNFKEQ. The chain's CDR3 is CASSPNTAGTGNEKLFF. The CDR3 DNA follows: TGTGCCAGCAGCCCTAACACCGCCGGGACAGGGAATGAAAAACTGTTTTTT.

The chain is built from TRBV2 and TRBJ1-5, with 7 bases lining up with TRBD1. V was pared by 2 bases and J by 1 base, with 5 bases of the junction left unmatched. The germline V gene encodes CDR1 SNHLY and CDR2 FYNNEI. This CDR3 has 16 amino acids. DNA of the CDR3: TGTGCCAGCAGTGAACAATTCAGGGGGAGCAATCAGCCCCAGCATTTT. Protein sequence: CASSEQFRGSNQPQHF.

The chain couples TRBV7-9 to TRBJ2-3; a weak D match, TRBD1 (5 bases). Trimming shortened V by 1 base and J by 2 bases, and 10 bases separated the two germline ends. Germline V gene sequence: CDR1 SEHNR, CDR2 FQNEAQ (reference sequence). This CDR3 has 15 residues. The chain's CDR3 is CASSLVRGFTDTQYF. The CDR3 DNA reads as TGTGCCAGCAGCTTAGTTAGGGGATTCACAGATACGCAGTATTTT.

This clone was observed a few times. The chain couples TRBV19 to TRBJ1-5, with D possibly matching TRBD1 (6 bases). The CDR3 is 15 residues long. Per germline, CDR1 LNHDA and CDR2 SQIVND (reference sequence). V lost 5 bases and J 1 base, leaving 12 bases between the germline ends. CDR3 bases: TGTGCCAGTAGTGTACAGGGTTTCAGCAATCAGCCCCAGCATTTT. It yields the protein CASSVQGFSNQPQHF.

Here the CDR3 reads CASSLDVGAGNIQYF. As DNA, the CDR3 is TGCGCCAGCAGCTTGGACGTGGGGGCTGGAAACATTCAGTACTTC. The V and J genes are TRBV5-1 and TRBJ2-4, with D possibly TRBD1 on 6 matching bases. Germline loops: CDR1 SGHRS, CDR2 YFSETQ. CDR3 length: 15 amino acids. The V gene lost 0 bases and the J gene lost 6 bases, with 13 bases spanning the gap.

This clone was seen only a few times. J is TRBJ2-3 and V is TRBV7-2; TRBD2 is a possible D gene (5 bases). There are 15 residues in the CDR3. V was trimmed by 1 base and J by 2 bases, leaving 10 bases between them. Germline V gives CDR1 SGHTA, CDR2 FQGNSA. The chain's CDR3 is CASSLGGPSTDTQYF. The CDR3 nucleotides are TGTGCCAGCAGCTTAGGAGGGCCCTCCACAGATACGCAGTATTTT.

The chain combines TRBV7-9 with TRBJ2-7; possible D gene TRBD2, 5 bases. CDR3 length equals 12 residues. CDR1 is SEHNR and CDR2 is FQNEAQ in the germline V gene (reference sequence). V lost 2 bases, J lost 5 bases, and 7 bases lay in between. DNA for the CDR3: TGTGCCAGCAGCTTAAAGGGAGACGAGCAGTACTTC. Translated: CASSLKGDEQYF.

The rearrangement joins TRBV5-1 to TRBJ2-7; TRBD2 might be the D (6 bases). CDR1 is SGHRS, CDR2 YFSETQ, per germline. Trimming removed 4 bases at V and 3 bases at J, with 14 bases between. The CDR3 contains 14 residues. The DNA for the CDR3 is TGCGCCAGCAGCGTATCCACTAGCAACTACGAGCAGTACTTC. It is translated as CASSVSTSNYEQYF.

The chain recombines TRBV7-2 with TRBJ2-2; 12 bases are a match to TRBD2. V lost 5 bases to trimming and J lost 6 bases; unmatched junction nucleotides: 4. Germline V gene lookup returns CDR1 SGHTA and CDR2 FQGNSA. This CDR3 region has 15 residues. DNA for the CDR3: TGTGCCAGCAGCACCCGGACTAGCGGGGCCGGGGAGCTGTTTTTT. Translating gives CASSTRTSGAGELFF.

The chain carries TRBV27 and TRBJ2-7; no clear D gene. There are 14 residues in the CDR3. Between the trimmed V and J ends, which lost 1 base and 0 bases, there was a span of 7 bases. Looked up from germline, CDR1 is MNHEY and CDR2 is SMNVEV (reference sequence). For the CDR3, the DNA is TGTGCCAGCAGTTTATACTACAACTCCTACGAGCAGTACTTC. Translation gives CASSLYYNSYEQYF.

The chain joins TRBV6-5 to TRBJ1-6, with D unresolved. Germline CDR1 reads MNHEY; CDR2 reads SVGAGI. V lost 2 bases and J lost 6, with 5 bases in between. CDR3 size: 13 residues. The CDR3 is CASSYQRNSPLHF. CDR3 sequence (DNA): TGTGCCAGCAGTTACCAGCGTAATTCACCCCTCCACTTT.

Worth noting for this clone: The conserved final phenylalanine or tryptophan is absent from the CDR3, which likely points to a read error. No DNA is shown, since the ends of the CDR3 on it are uncertain; the CDR3 is the one TCRdb lists. Other DNA sequences in this specimen translate into the identical CDR3. The chain joins TRBV27 to TRBJ2-7; TRBD1 is taken as the D call from the table, unchecked against the DNA. Germline V gene lookup returns CDR1 MNHEY and CDR2 SMNVEV (reference sequence). The CDR3 adds up to 13 amino acids, both ends counted. CDR3 amino acids: CASSFKGPGQLRS.

This sequence joins TRBV10-3 and TRBJ2-5; the D gene is possibly TRBD1 (6 bases). Per the germline V gene, CDR1 is ENHRY and CDR2 is SYGVKD. V dropped 9 bases and J dropped 0 bases, with 14 bases sitting between them. CDR3 length equals 14 residues. The CDR3 spells CAMEDRMYQETQYF. The CDR3 nucleotides are TGTGCCATGGAGGACAGAATGTACCAAGAGACCCAGTACTTC.

This clone appeared a single time. This rearrangement joins TRBV28 to TRBJ2-1; TRBD2 matches at 7 bases. CDR1 is MDHEN and CDR2 is SYDVKM in the germline V gene. This CDR3 has 12 residues. The ends lost 7 bases at V and 8 bases at J; junction bases unmatched: 5. The CDR3 sequence: CASTGGSYEQFF. CDR3 sequence (DNA): TGTGCCAGCACGGGCGGGAGCTATGAGCAGTTCTTC.

This chain uses TRBV28 with TRBJ2-7, with D perhaps matching TRBD1 (5 bases). Germline V gene lookup returns CDR1 MDHEN and CDR2 SYDVKM. The CDR3 has 14 amino acids. The ends were cut back, 4 bases at V and 5 bases at J, with 15 bases in the middle. CDR3 protein: CASSSAQGIHEQYF. For the CDR3, the DNA is TGTGCCAGCAGTTCCGCCCAGGGTATCCACGAGCAGTACTTC.

The gene calls are TRBV2 and TRBJ2-7; TRBD1 matches at 9 bases. The junction had 7 bases not matched to a gene; V was cut back by 3 bases and J by 4 bases. The CDR3 extends over 15 amino acids. Germline V gene data show CDR1 as SNHLY and CDR2 as FYNNEI. DNA of the CDR3: TGTGCCAGCAGTGAGAATACAGGGGGCCCTTACGAGCAGTACTTC. Translating it yields CASSENTGGPYEQYF.

This chain joins TRBV13 and TRBJ2-2; D is unresolved. Germline V CDR1 and CDR2: PRHDT, FYEKMQ (reference sequence). Between the trimmed V and J ends, which lost 5 bases and 4 bases, there was a span of 11 bases. The CDR3 is 14 residues long. In DNA form, the CDR3 reads TGTGCCAGCAGCGACCTGACTTCCACCGGGGAGCTGTTTTTT. This codes for CASSDLTSTGELFF.

J is TRBJ1-1 and V is TRBV29-1; D is unresolved. Germline V gene sequence: CDR1 SQVTM, CDR2 ANQGSEA. This CDR3 is built from 12 residues. Trimming left V 2 bases short and J 1 base short, with 5 bases between. The CDR3 DNA sequence: TGCAGCGTTGAAATTCAGAACACTGAAGCTTTCTTT. It codes for CSVEIQNTEAFF.

The chain has TRBV4-1 and TRBJ1-1; D uncertain. Germline lookup yields CDR1 MGHRA and CDR2 YSYEKL. The CDR3 runs 12 residues. Trimming shortened V by 1 base and J by 4 bases, and 4 bases separated the two germline ends. As DNA, the CDR3 is TGCGCCAGCAGCCAAGTCCGCACTGAAGCTTTCTTT. Protein sequence: CASSQVRTEAFF.

This chain uses TRBV9 with TRBJ2-5; 7 bases match TRBD2. The junction had 11 bases not matched to a gene; V was cut back by 2 bases and J by 7 bases. This CDR3 is 15 amino acids long. Germline CDR1 and CDR2: SGDLS and YYNGEE. CDR3 coding DNA: TGTGCCAGCAGCGTGTATCCAGCGGGGAGTCTGACCCAGTACTTC. Its protein is CASSVYPAGSLTQYF.

The gene calls are TRBV5-4 and TRBJ1-3; D perhaps matches TRBD1 (6 bases). CDR1 is SGHNT, CDR2 YYREEE, per germline (reference sequence). This CDR3 comprises 15 residues. The V and J ends lost 0 bases and 3 bases respectively, with 10 bases between them. CDR3 nucleotides: TGTGCCAGCAGCTTGGCGGTGACAGGTGGAAACACCATATATTTT. This gives the protein CASSLAVTGGNTIYF.